These T cell receptor beta chains were read from a single sample in a study of T cell responses to AZD1222 COVID-19 vaccine. Assay used: immunoSEQ multiplex PCR; TCRdb lists only in-frame clones, some missing. The sample has about 160,000 clones, about 93% seen once. Source: peripheral blood, taken on day 0 of AZD1222 vaccination. Source of these receptors: an adult in good health. CDR3s include the opening cysteine and the closing phenylalanine or tryptophan. A D gene is named only where the DNA matches it firmly. Size values are once, few and many counts, or a class for expanded clones, and some rows have none.

- - TRBJ1-2 TRBV3-1/TRBV3-2 CASSQVEDYGYTF
TRBD2 - TRBJ2-1 TRBV6-1 CASALAALGEQFF
- - TRBJ1-1 TRBV9 CASSATTANTEAFF
- - TRBJ1-2 TRBV2 CASSELRGAGYTF
TRBD2 once TRBJ2-2 TRBV5-6 CASSPLSSGKNTGELFF
- - TRBJ1-2 TRBV2 CASSARQVYGYTF
TRBD1 - TRBJ1-6 TRBV19 CASKPGGFSPLHF
TRBD1 - TRBJ2-1 TRBV2 CASSHGTGRDEQFF
TRBD2 - TRBJ2-1 TRBV13 CASSASGGTYSYNEQFF
- - TRBJ1-3 TRBV2 CASSGWFGSGNTIYF
- once TRBJ1-5 TRBV2 CASGLISGADQPQHF
- - TRBJ2-5 TRBV2 CVSSPDSRETQYF
TRBD1 - TRBJ1-6 TRBV5-1 CASSLDEQGDIGSPLHF
- - TRBJ1-4 TRBV7-9 CASRGRGREGNEKLFF
- - TRBJ2-6 TRBV5-1 CASSLPRTAGANVLTF
TRBD1 - TRBJ2-5 TRBV7-7 CASSLTGSGETQYF
TRBD2 - TRBJ2-2 TRBV7-3 CASSLLAGANTGELFF
TRBD1 - TRBJ2-3 TRBV29-1 CSAATGDGTDTQYF
TRBD1 - TRBJ1-2 TRBV28 CASSQGQGYGYTF
- - TRBJ2-1 TRBV7-2 CASSSTVYNEQFF
TRBD1 - TRBJ1-2 TRBV28 CASSPGTGRVYTF
- - TRBJ2-2 TRBV7-9 CASSLGQNPTGELFF
- once TRBJ2-1 TRBV5-6 CASRSRDSYNEQFF
- - TRBJ2-6 TRBV5-6 CASSRWRSGANVLTF
TRBD1 - TRBJ1-2 TRBV29-1 CSVEAPGQGADGYTF
- - TRBJ2-1 TRBV19 CASSIAAGREQFF
TRBD2 - TRBJ2-1 TRBV2 CASSERSGSANEQFF
- - TRBJ2-3 TRBV3-1/TRBV3-2 CASSQSTGAVDTQYF
TRBD2 - TRBJ2-1 TRBV6-2/TRBV6-3 CASSGLAGGVISYNEQFF
- - TRBJ1-1 TRBV18 CASSAQGADTEAFF
TRBD1 once TRBJ1-2 TRBV29-1 CSVEGDRGYGYTF
- - TRBJ1-2 TRBV9 CASSAGGDYGYTF
TRBD1 - TRBJ1-4 TRBV5-1 CASSLGDSNEKLFF
- - TRBJ2-2 TRBV12-3/TRBV12-4 CASSLVAGELFF
- - TRBJ1-1 TRBV2 CASKYQGPAFF
- - TRBJ2-5 TRBV7-8 CASSTTVGLWPQYF
- - TRBJ1-1 TRBV11-2 CASSFAGGPGAFF
- - TRBJ1-4 TRBV5-8 CASRLPQSGREKLFF
TRBD1 - TRBJ1-1 TRBV27 CASSNQGGSTEAFF
TRBD1 - TRBJ1-2 TRBV7-8 CASSLAGGFGYTF
TRBD1 - TRBJ1-2 TRBV2 CASRGSGTGHGYTF